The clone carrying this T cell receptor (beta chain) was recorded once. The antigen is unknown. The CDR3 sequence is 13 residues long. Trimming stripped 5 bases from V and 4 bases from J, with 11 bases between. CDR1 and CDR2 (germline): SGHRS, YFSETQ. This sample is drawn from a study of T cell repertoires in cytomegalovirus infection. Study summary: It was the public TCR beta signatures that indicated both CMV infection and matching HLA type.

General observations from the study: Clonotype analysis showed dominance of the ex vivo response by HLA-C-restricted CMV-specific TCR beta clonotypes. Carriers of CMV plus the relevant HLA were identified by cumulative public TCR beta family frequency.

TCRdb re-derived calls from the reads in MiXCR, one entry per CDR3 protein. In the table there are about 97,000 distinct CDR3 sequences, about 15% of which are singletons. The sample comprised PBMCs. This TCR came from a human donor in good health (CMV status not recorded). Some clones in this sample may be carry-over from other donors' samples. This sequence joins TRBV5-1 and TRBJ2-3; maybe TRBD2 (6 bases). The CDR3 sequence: CASRWDSSDTQYF. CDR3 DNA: TGCGCCAGCAGATGGGACTCCTCAGATACGCAGTATTTT.